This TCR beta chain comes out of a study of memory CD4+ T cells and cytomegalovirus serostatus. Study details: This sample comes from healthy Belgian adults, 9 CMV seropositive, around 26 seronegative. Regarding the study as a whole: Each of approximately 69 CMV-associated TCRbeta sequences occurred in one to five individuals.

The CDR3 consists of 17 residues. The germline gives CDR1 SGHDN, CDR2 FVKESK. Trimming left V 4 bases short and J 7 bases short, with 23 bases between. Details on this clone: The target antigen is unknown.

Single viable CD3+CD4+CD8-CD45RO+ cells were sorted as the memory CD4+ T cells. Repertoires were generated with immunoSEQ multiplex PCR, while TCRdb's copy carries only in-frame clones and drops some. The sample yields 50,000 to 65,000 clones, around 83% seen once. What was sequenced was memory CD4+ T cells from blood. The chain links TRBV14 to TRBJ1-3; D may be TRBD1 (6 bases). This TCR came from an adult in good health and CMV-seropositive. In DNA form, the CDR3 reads TGTGCCAGCAGCCTCACGGCGGGGGGCAGGAGAAGGAACACCATATATTTT. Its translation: CASSLTAGGRRRNTIYF.